This T cell receptor (beta chain) stems from a study of chemoradiotherapy in HPV16-positive cancers. Study summary: Functional T-cell assays on a couple of HPV16-positive patients' cells defined candidate HPV-specific clones and common TCR motifs. Study-wide results and caveats: Candidate HPV-specific clones and E7-related TCR motifs grew in tumor during treatment.

Only in-frame clones appear in the TCRdb table, and some are missing; sequencing was by immunoSEQ multiplex PCR. This sample has 10,000 to 11,000 clones; 86% occur once, and the top ten carry under 3%. CDR1 SGHRS and CDR2 YFSETQ come from the germline V gene. CDR3 length equals 17 residues. Between the trimmed V and J ends, which lost 0 bases and 1 base, there was a span of 16 bases. This clone was counted between two and nine times. Its antigen is as yet unknown. This rearrangement joins TRBV5-1 to TRBJ1-1; D may be TRBD1 (6 bases). The sample in question was blood, obtained from a patient who underwent chemoradiotherapy. The receptor comes from a human donor with HPV-associated anogenital cancer. The CDR3 protein is CASSLGIRDTKNTEAFF. CDR3 DNA sequence: TGCGCCAGCAGCTTGGGTATCCGGGACACCAAGAACACTGAAGCTTTCTTT.